This T cell receptor (beta chain) was recorded in a study of CD8 T cells in Susac syndrome. Overall study: Patients with Susac syndrome were therapy-naive, on corticosteroids, or on intravenous immunoglobulin alone at blood draw.

From germline, CDR1 is LGHDT and CDR2 YNNKEL (reference sequence). V shed 1 base, J shed 2 bases, and the junction held 11 bases outside the gene matches. The CDR3 contains 18 residues. An input of roughly 0.5 to 1 ug of RNA was subjected to reverse transcription using random hexamers. With immunoSEQ multiplex PCR, TCR beta CDR3 was amplified across 54 Vbeta and 13 Jbeta. TCRdb independently ran MiXCR on the immunoSEQ multiplex PCR reads; one entry per CDR3 protein. This table has tens of thousands of distinct CDR3 sequences, 96% appearing once. In contrast to the negatively isolated CD8+ and CD4+ T cells, TEMRA cells were FACS-enriched.

The sequenced material came from CD8+ T cells from PBMCs. The gene calls are TRBV3-1 and TRBJ2-3; 8 bases fit TRBD2. The TCR originated in a human donor with Susac syndrome. Written as DNA, the CDR3 is TGTGCCAGCAGCCAAGTAGGCTCCGGGGGGGGTAACACAGATACGCAGTATTTT. Residues: CASSQVGSGGGNTDTQYF.